This passage covers 11 T cell receptor beta chains from one sample sequenced in a study of somatic mutations in cytotoxic T cells in rheumatoid arthritis. Here immunoSEQ multiplex PCR was the method, and the copy in TCRdb shows in-frame clones only, minus some. Among 20,000 or so clones listed, around 79% were seen once. Sample: CD8+ T cells sorted from blood. The receptors were sampled from an adult with rheumatoid arthritis.

The genes are TRBV30 and TRBJ2-1; D unclear. The germline CDR1 and CDR2 sequences are GTSNPN and SVGIG (reference sequence). Trimming removed 4 bases at V and 0 bases at J, with 13 bases between. The CDR3 spans 15 residues. The CDR3: CAWTQDLSSYNEQFF. The DNA for the CDR3 is TGTGCCTGGACCCAAGACCTTAGCTCCTACAATGAGCAGTTCTTC.

The CDR3 spells CASSPSVNHEQYF. The CDR3 DNA follows: TGTGCCAGCAGTCCTTCGGTGAACCACGAGCAGTACTTC. V and J are TRBV6-6 and TRBJ2-7; D gene uncertain. Looked up from germline, CDR1 is MNHNY and CDR2 is SVGAGI (reference sequence). Trimming removed 5 bases at V and 5 bases at J, with 13 bases between. The CDR3 spans 13 residues.

The rearrangement links TRBV6-4 to TRBJ2-1; D could derive from TRBD1 or TRBD2 (5 bases each). V lost 8 bases, J lost 6 bases, and 14 bases lay in between. CDR3 size: 13 residues. Germline CDR1 and CDR2: MRHNA and SNTAGT. The CDR3 DNA reads TGTGCCAGCGGGGACGGGCAGACCAATGAGCAGTTCTTC. Protein sequence: CASGDGQTNEQFF.

The rearrangement joins TRBV5-8 to TRBJ1-1, with TRBD1 as a possible D gene (5 bases). This CDR3 region has 14 residues. Deletions cut 1 base from V and 5 bases from J, with 12 bases between. Germline CDR1 and CDR2: SGHTS and YDEGEE. The CDR3 sequence is CASSLNGGWTEAFF. The CDR3 DNA sequence: TGTGCCAGCAGCTTGAACGGGGGTTGGACTGAAGCTTTCTTT.

The chain uses TRBV4-3 and TRBJ2-7; a weak D match, TRBD1 (6 bases). The CDR3 extends over 15 amino acids. Deletions cut 4 bases from V and 2 bases from J, with 15 bases between. Germline V lookup: CDR1 LGHNA, CDR2 YSLEER. The CDR3 spells CASSPGAGEPYEQYF. CDR3 DNA: TGCGCCAGCAGCCCAGGGGCAGGGGAGCCCTACGAGCAGTACTTC.

DNA for the CDR3: TGTGCCAGCAGTTATCTAGCGGGGGGGATCAATGAGCAGTTCTTC. As protein: CASSYLAGGINEQFF. The gene calls are TRBV6-5 and TRBJ2-1, with 12 bases identical to TRBD2. Germline-derived CDR1 and CDR2 are MNHEY and SVGAGI. This CDR3 region has 15 residues. V lost 3 bases and J lost 6; bases outside the gene matches: 3.

The V call is TRBV11-1, the J call TRBJ1-1; tentative D call: TRBD1 (5 bases). There are 15 residues in the CDR3. V was clipped by 1 base and J by 3 bases, with 12 bases between them. Germline V gene sequence: CDR1 SGHAT, CDR2 FQDESV (reference sequence). The CDR3 loop reads CASSLVGWGDTEAFF. In nucleotides, the CDR3 is TGTGCCAGCAGCTTAGTTGGCTGGGGGGACACTGAAGCTTTCTTT.

The gene calls are TRBV27 and TRBJ2-2; 10 nucleotides match TRBD2. The germline V gene encodes CDR1 MNHEY and CDR2 SMNVEV (reference sequence). The CDR3 extends over 18 amino acids. V was clipped by 3 bases and J by 1 base; unmatched bases: 8. This CDR3 is CASSFSRWTSGNTGELFF. The DNA of the CDR3 is TGTGCCAGCAGTTTCTCCAGGTGGACTAGCGGGAACACCGGGGAGCTGTTTTTT.

The chain uses TRBV7-9 and TRBJ1-2; TRBD1 matches at 9 bases. This CDR3 contains 15 residues. V lost 1 base and J lost 8; bases outside the gene matches: 8. Per the germline V gene, CDR1 is SEHNR and CDR2 is FQNEAQ (reference sequence). The CDR3 spells CASSLGTGGVEGYTF. The CDR3 nucleotides read TGTGCCAGCAGCTTAGGTACAGGGGGCGTGGAGGGCTACACCTTC. Full variable domain (missing parts from reference TRBV7-9 and TRBJ1-2): DTGVSQNPRHKITKRGQNVTFRCDPISEHNRLYWYRQTLGQGPEFLTYFQNEAQLEKSRLLSDRFSAERPKGSFSTLEIQRTEQGDSAMYLCASSLGTGGVEGYTFGSGTRLTVV.

This chain links TRBV11-3 with TRBJ1-1; D not certain. V lost 6 bases, J lost 6 bases, and 11 bases lay in between. This CDR3 has 12 amino acids. Germline V lookup: CDR1 SGHNT, CDR2 YENEEA. In nucleotides, the CDR3 is TGTGCCAGCAGTTACACGCGTTCTGAAGCTTTCTTT. Its translation is CASSYTRSEAFF.

The chain combines TRBV27 with TRBJ2-5; 13 bases are shared with TRBD2. The CDR3 totals 17 residues. Per the germline V gene, CDR1 is MNHEY and CDR2 is SMNVEV (reference sequence). The V segment lost 5 bases and the J segment 5 bases; nucleotides outside the gene matches: 11. Here the CDR3 reads CASSPSPTSGGGETQYF. Written as DNA, the CDR3 is TGTGCCAGCAGTCCCTCCCCTACTAGCGGGGGGGGTGAGACCCAGTACTTC.